Following are 2 T cell receptor beta chains from one sample sequenced in a study of OX40 agonist ivuxolimab in advanced cancers. Profiled with immunoSEQ multiplex PCR; TCRdb holds only in-frame clones, not every one. The repertoire has tens of thousands of clones, around 88% of them found once; the top ten carry about 0.63%. The material was CD4+ or CD8+ T cells sorted from blood, obtained in a trial of the OX40 agonist ivuxolimab. These receptors were collected from an adult with an advanced solid tumor such as melanoma, head and neck, liver or kidney cancer.

The CDR3 loop reads CASSEPTSDWHNEQFF. The CDR3 DNA is TGTGCCAGCAGTGAACCCACTAGTGATTGGCACAATGAGCAGTTCTTC. The chain joins TRBV25-1 to TRBJ2-1; possibly TRBD2 for D (5 bases). This CDR3 contains 16 residues. The V end was cut by 2 bases, the J end by 5 bases, with 16 bases between. From germline, CDR1 is MGHDK and CDR2 SYGVNS.

This clone has only a few counts. The V call is TRBV6-5, the J call TRBJ2-7; 10 bases align to TRBD1. Germline V CDR1 and CDR2: MNHEY, SVGAGI. The J segment lost 4 bases and the V segment lost 5 bases, leaving 8 bases of the junction unmatched. CDR3 length: 15 residues. The CDR3 is CASSGPGQGKYEQYF. DNA of the CDR3: TGTGCCAGCAGTGGACCGGGACAGGGGAAATACGAGCAGTACTTC.